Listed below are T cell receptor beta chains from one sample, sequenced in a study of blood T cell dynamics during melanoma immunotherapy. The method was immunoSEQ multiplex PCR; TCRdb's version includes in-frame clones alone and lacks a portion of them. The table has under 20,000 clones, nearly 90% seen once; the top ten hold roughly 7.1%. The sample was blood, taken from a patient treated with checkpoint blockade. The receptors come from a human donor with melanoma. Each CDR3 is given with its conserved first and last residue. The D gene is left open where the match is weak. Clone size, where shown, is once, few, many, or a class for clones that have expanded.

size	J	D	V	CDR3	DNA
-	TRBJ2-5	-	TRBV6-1	CASSEVSETQYF	TGTGCCAGCAGTGAAGTGTCGGAGACCCAGTACTTC
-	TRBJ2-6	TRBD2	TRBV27	CASSPWGLAGGLSTSGANVLTF	TGTGCCAGCAGTCCCTGGGGACTAGCGGGAGGGCTCTCCACTTCTGGGGCCAACGTCCTGACTTTC
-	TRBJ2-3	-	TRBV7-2	CASSLPRTDTQYF	TGTGCCAGCAGCCTCCCTCGGACAGATACGCAGTATTTT
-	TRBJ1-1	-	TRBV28	CASSLNSWQANTEAFF	TGTGCCAGCAGTTTAAACTCTTGGCAGGCGAACACTGAAGCTTTCTTT
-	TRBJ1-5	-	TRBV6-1	CASSERGRLDSNQPQHF	TGTGCCAGCAGTGAAAGGGGCAGGCTCGATAGCAATCAGCCCCAGCATTTT
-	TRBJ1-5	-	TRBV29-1	CSVGGGGFQPQHF	TGCAGCGTTGGAGGAGGGGGGTTTCAGCCCCAGCATTTT
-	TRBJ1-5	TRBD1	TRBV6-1	CASATGDQPQHF	TGTGCCAGCGCAACAGGGGATCAGCCCCAGCATTTT
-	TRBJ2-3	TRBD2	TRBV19	CASSFYGGRYTDTQYF	TGTGCCAGTAGTTTCTACGGCGGGAGGTACACAGATACGCAGTATTTT
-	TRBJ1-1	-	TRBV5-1	CASSFGVSDTEAFF	TGCGCCAGCAGCTTTGGGGTGTCAGACACTGAAGCTTTCTTT
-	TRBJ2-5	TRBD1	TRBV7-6	CASSLTTGGSETQYF	TGTGCCAGCAGCTTGACTACAGGGGGCTCGGAGACCCAGTACTTC
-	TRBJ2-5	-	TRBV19	CASSTNQETQYF	TGTGCCAGTAGCACGAACCAAGAGACCCAGTACTTC
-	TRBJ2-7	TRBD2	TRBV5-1	CASSSTSGTYEQYF	TGCGCCAGCAGCTCGACTAGCGGAACTTACGAGCAGTACTTC
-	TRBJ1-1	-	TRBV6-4	CASRVEGHTEAFF	TGTGCCAGCAGAGTCGAGGGACACACTGAAGCTTTCTTT
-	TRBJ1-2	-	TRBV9	CASRRGPEVYGYTF	TGTGCCAGCAGGAGGGGCCCGGAGGTTTATGGCTACACCTTC
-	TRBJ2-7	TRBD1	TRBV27	CASSFSPGQGYEQYF	TGTGCCAGCAGTTTCTCCCCGGGACAGGGCTACGAGCAGTACTTC
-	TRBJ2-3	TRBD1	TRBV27	CASSRGTGSTDTQYF	TGTGCCAGCAGTCGGGGGACAGGGAGCACAGATACGCAGTATTTT
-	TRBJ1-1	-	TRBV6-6	CASSYAGSPEAFF	TGTGCCAGCAGTTACGCCGGGTCCCCTGAAGCTTTCTTT
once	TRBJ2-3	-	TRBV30	CAWSVLRAGENTQYF	TGTGCCTGGAGTGTACTAAGGGCAGGGGAAAATACGCAGTATTTT
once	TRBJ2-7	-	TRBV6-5	CASSYSRGGEQYF	TGTGCCAGCAGTTACTCGAGAGGCGGCGAGCAGTACTTC
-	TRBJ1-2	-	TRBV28	CASSSVRKGSYRYTF	TGTGCCAGCAGTTCCGTGAGGAAAGGTTCCTATCGCTACACCTTC
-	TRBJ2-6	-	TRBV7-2	CASSPSSGANVLTF	TGTGCCAGCAGCCCATCATCGGGGGCCAACGTCCTGACTTTC
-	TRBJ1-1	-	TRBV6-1	CASNLPRETTEAFF	TGTGCCAGCAACCTTCCCAGGGAGACAACTGAAGCTTTCTTT
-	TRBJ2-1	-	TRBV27	CASWGAIYNEQFF	TGTGCCAGCTGGGGGGCCATTTACAATGAGCAGTTCTTC
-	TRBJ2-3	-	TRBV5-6	CASSLSATDTQYF	TGTGCCAGCAGCTTGTCGGCCACAGATACGCAGTATTTT
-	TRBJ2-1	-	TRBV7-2	CASSYDRTAYNEQFF	TGTGCCAGCAGCTACGACAGGACTGCCTACAATGAGCAGTTCTTC
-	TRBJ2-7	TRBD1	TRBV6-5	CASSDGTDPYEQYF	TGTGCCAGCAGTGACGGGACAGACCCCTACGAGCAGTACTTC
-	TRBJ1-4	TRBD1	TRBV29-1	CSVDRTGNNEKLFF	TGCAGCGTTGACCGGACAGGCAATAATGAAAAACTGTTTTTT
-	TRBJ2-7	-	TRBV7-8	CASSRKRTENYEQYF	TGTGCCAGCAGCCGCAAGAGGACAGAAAACTACGAGCAGTACTTC
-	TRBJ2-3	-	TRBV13	CASSPRTEYISTDTQYF	TGTGCCAGCAGCCCCCGGACGGAGTACATTAGCACAGATACGCAGTATTTT
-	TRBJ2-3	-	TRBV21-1	CARQLPGLTPDTQYF	TGTGCCAGGCAGCTGCCCGGACTAACCCCGGATACGCAGTATTTT
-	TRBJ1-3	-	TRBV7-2	CASSRPSSGNTIYF	TGTGCCAGCAGCCGACCGAGCTCTGGAAACACCATATATTTT
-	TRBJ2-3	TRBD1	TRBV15	CATSRDNRDSSTYF	TGTGCCACCAGCAGAGATAATCGGGACAGCAGCACGTATTTT
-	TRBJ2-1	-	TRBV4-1	CASSQDPSNSYNEQFF	TGCGCCAGCAGCCAAGACCCTAGCAACTCCTACAATGAGCAGTTCTTC
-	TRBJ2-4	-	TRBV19	CASSTHKQYIQYF	TGTGCCAGTAGTACCCATAAACAGTACATTCAGTACTTC
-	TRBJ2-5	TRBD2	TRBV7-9	CASSFLAGGGQETQYF	TGTGCCAGCAGCTTCCTAGCGGGAGGAGGGCAAGAGACCCAGTACTTC
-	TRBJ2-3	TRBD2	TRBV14	CASSHLGAGSTDTQYF	TGTGCCAGCAGCCACCTGGGAGCGGGGAGTACAGATACGCAGTATTTT
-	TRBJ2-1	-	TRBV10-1	CASRPGAEQFF	TGCGCCAGCAGACCGGGAGCTGAGCAGTTCTTC
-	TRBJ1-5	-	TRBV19	CASSIRGGDQPQHF	TGTGCCAGTAGCATAAGGGGAGGAGATCAGCCCCAGCATTTT
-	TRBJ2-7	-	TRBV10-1	CALKGMVLYEQYF	TGCGCCCTTAAGGGTATGGTCCTCTACGAGCAGTACTTC
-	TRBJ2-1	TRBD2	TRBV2	CASSDGLAGAYEQFF	TGTGCCAGCAGTGATGGATTAGCGGGAGCGTATGAGCAGTTCTTC
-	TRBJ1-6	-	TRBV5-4	CASSLGGPDSSSPLHF	TGTGCCAGCAGCTTGGGGGGCCCAGACTCGTCGTCACCCCTCCACTTT